These 27 T cell receptor beta chains originate from one sample sequenced in a study of blood T cell repertoires in COVID-19. Assay used: immunoSEQ multiplex PCR; TCRdb lists only in-frame clones, some missing. The table includes some 300,000 clones, around four fifths detected once. Sequenced material: peripheral blood. Receptors originate from a woman aged 45-65 years with active or convalescent COVID-19.

The chain uses TRBV30 and TRBJ1-1, with D hard to call. Germline CDR1 GTSNPN, CDR2 SVGIG (reference sequence). This CDR3 has 11 amino acids. V lost 6 bases and J lost 7, with 12 bases in between. The CDR3 loop is CACSTGIEAFF. CDR3 coding DNA: TGTGCCTGTTCAACGGGGATTGAAGCTTTCTTT.

This clone was counted between two and nine times. The V gene is TRBV5-5, the J gene TRBJ1-1; D perhaps matches TRBD1 (5 bases). There are 16 residues in the CDR3. Germline-derived CDR1 and CDR2 are SGHKS and YYEKEE (reference sequence). Trimming pared 0 bases from V and 1 base from J, leaving 13 bases between. CDR3 sequence (DNA): TGTGCCAGCAGCTTGGGGGCAGGGTACGAGAACACTGAAGCTTTCTTT. Its translation is CASSLGAGYENTEAFF.

The rearrangement uses TRBV24-1 and TRBJ2-3, with 8 bases identical to TRBD2. Germline V gene data show CDR1 as KGHDR and CDR2 as SFDVKD. Trimming took 5 bases from V and 5 from J; bases not matched to a gene: 8. The length of the CDR3 is 15 residues. The CDR3 DNA follows: TGTGCCACCAGTGTTCCAGCGGGAGAGGTAGATACGCAGTATTTT. Its protein product is CATSVPAGEVDTQYF.

V gene TRBV5-1 combines with J gene TRBJ2-7, with D possibly being TRBD1 (6 bases). The CDR3 is 15 residues long. The germline V gene encodes CDR1 SGHRS and CDR2 YFSETQ. V was clipped by 0 bases and J by 2 bases, with 12 bases between them. CDR3 in DNA: TGCGCCAGCAGCTTGGATGTCCAGGGGACCTACGAGCAGTACTTC. Translated: CASSLDVQGTYEQYF. The full variable domain, with the rest looked up from reference TRBV5-1 and TRBJ2-7, is KAGVTQTPRYLIKTRGQQVTLSCSPISGHRSVSWYQQTPGQGLQFLFEYFSETQRNKGNFPGRFSGRQFSNSRSEMNVSTLELGDSALYLCASSLDVQGTYEQYFGPGTRLTVT.

The chain joins TRBV2 to TRBJ2-6, with D perhaps TRBD1 (6 bases). The CDR3 is 15 amino acids. Germline V lookup: CDR1 SNHLY, CDR2 FYNNEI. V lost 4 bases and J 3 bases, leaving 10 bases between the germline ends. CDR3 in DNA: TGTGCCAGCAGTGTGGGGGCGGATGGGGCCAACGTCCTGACTTTC. Residues: CASSVGADGANVLTF.

This sequence joins TRBV5-1 and TRBJ2-5; a possible D gene is TRBD1 (6 bases). The V and J ends lost 5 bases and 5 bases respectively, with 13 bases between them. Looked up from germline, CDR1 is SGHRS and CDR2 is YFSETQ. CDR3 length equals 13 residues. The DNA for the CDR3 is TGCGCCAGCAGGTGGACAGTAGGGGAGACCCAGTACTTC. Residues: CASRWTVGETQYF.

In regard to this clone: Other nucleotide sequences from this sample produce the same CDR3. The V and J genes are TRBV5-6 and TRBJ1-1, with TRBD1 as a possible D gene (5 bases). Deletions cut 0 bases from V and 6 bases from J, with 9 bases between. The CDR3 contains 13 residues. Germline lookup yields CDR1 SGHDT and CDR2 YYEEEE. CDR3: CASSLAGRAEAFF. The CDR3 DNA reads as TGTGCCAGCAGCTTGGCCGGCAGGGCTGAAGCTTTCTTT.

The chain couples TRBV11-2 to TRBJ1-4; TRBD1 matches 7 bases. Germline assignment: CDR1 SGHAT and CDR2 FQNNGV. The CDR3 covers 15 residues. V shed 5 bases and J 8 bases; nucleotides not matched to a gene: 11. CDR3: CASSPPGQRGEKLFF. Here the CDR3 DNA reads TGTGCCAGCAGCCCTCCGGGACAGCGGGGGGAAAAACTGTTTTTT.

This chain connects TRBV10-1 to TRBJ2-7; 9 nucleotides align to TRBD2. The ends lost 8 bases at V and 4 bases at J; junction bases unmatched: 6. Germline-derived CDR1 and CDR2 are WNHNN and SYGVQD (reference sequence). This CDR3 comprises 13 residues. The CDR3 here is CASLGREGYEQYF. The CDR3, as DNA: TGCGCCAGCTTGGGGCGGGAGGGGTACGAGCAGTACTTC.

V usage is TRBV7-8 and J usage is TRBJ1-2, with D perhaps TRBD1 (5 bases). Looked up from germline, CDR1 is SGHVS and CDR2 is FQNEAQ. This CDR3 contains 13 residues. Between the trimmed V and J ends, which lost 6 bases and 7 bases, there was a span of 15 bases. CDR3 sequence: CASRGAGIGGYTF. The CDR3 nucleotides are TGTGCCAGCAGAGGGGCAGGGATCGGTGGCTACACCTTC.

The rearrangement links TRBV5-5 to TRBJ1-5, with D maybe TRBD1 (5 bases). Germline V CDR1 and CDR2: SGHKS, YYEKEE (reference sequence). V lost 7 bases and J lost 4, with 12 bases in between. There are 13 residues in the CDR3. CDR3 sequence: CASGPGENQPQHF. For the CDR3, the DNA is TGTGCCAGCGGCCCGGGGGAAAATCAGCCCCAGCATTTT.

The CDR3 loop reads CASSARDGHYGYTF. CDR3 DNA: TGTGCCAGCAGCGCGCGGGACGGGCACTATGGCTACACCTTC. The chain links TRBV5-8 to TRBJ1-2; a weak D match, TRBD1 (5 bases). The V end lost 4 bases, the J end lost 3 bases, and 13 bases lay between the germline ends. There are 14 residues in the CDR3. The germline V gene encodes CDR1 SGHTS and CDR2 YDEGEE.

The chain uses TRBV6-5 and TRBJ1-5, with 10 nucleotides matching TRBD1. The length of the CDR3 is 15 residues. The junction had 5 bases not matched to a gene; V was cut back by 6 bases and J by 3 bases. The germline V gene encodes CDR1 MNHEY and CDR2 SVGAGI. CDR3 nucleotide sequence: TGTGCCAGCAGGAGGGACAGGGGTTCCAATCAGCCCCAGCATTTT. It encodes CASRRDRGSNQPQHF.

J is TRBJ2-1 and V is TRBV6-2 or TRBV6-3; TRBD2 matches 10 bases. CDR3 length equals 12 residues. V was clipped by 5 bases and J by 15 bases; unmatched bases: 7. Per germline, CDR1 MNHEY and CDR2 SVGEGT. The CDR3 spells CASSTSGTGLFF. The CDR3 DNA reads as TGTGCCAGCAGTACTAGCGGGACTGGTCTGTTCTTC.

This rearrangement joins TRBV7-9 to TRBJ1-3; D gene uncertain. Germline CDR1 SEHNR, CDR2 FQNEAQ (reference sequence). V was trimmed by 5 bases and J by 0 bases, leaving 14 bases between them. The CDR3 runs to 16 residues. The CDR3 protein is CASSRVSISSGNTIYF. CDR3 bases: TGTGCCAGCAGCCGAGTATCTATCTCCTCTGGAAACACCATATATTTT. Looking up the rest from reference TRBV7-9 and TRBJ1-3 gives the full variable domain: DTGVSQNPRHKITKRGQNVTFRCDPISEHNRLYWYRQTLGQGPEFLTYFQNEAQLEKSRLLSDRFSAERPKGSFSTLEIQRTEQGDSAMYLCASSRVSISSGNTIYFGEGSWLTVV.

V and J are TRBV16 and TRBJ2-1; D perhaps matches TRBD2 (5 bases). Trimming removed 1 base from V and 5 bases from J, with 9 bases in between. The length of the CDR3 is 14 residues. Germline loops: CDR1 KGHSY, CDR2 FQNENV. CDR3 loop: CASSQFPGNNEQFF. The CDR3 coding sequence is TGTGCCAGCAGCCAATTCCCGGGAAACAATGAGCAGTTCTTC.

The chain has TRBV5-1 and TRBJ1-4, with D perhaps TRBD1 (5 bases). Germline V lookup: CDR1 SGHRS, CDR2 YFSETQ. V was trimmed by 1 base and J by 8 bases, leaving 15 bases between them. CDR3 size: 15 residues. The CDR3 region has the DNA TGCGCCAGCAGCTTGCTTTGGGGCTTCGGGGAAAAACTGTTTTTT. Amino acid sequence: CASSLLWGFGEKLFF.

The CDR3 bases are TGTGCCAGTAGTATTTACCGGAGGGGATGGGATGAGCAGTTCTTC. Translating it yields CASSIYRRGWDEQFF. V is TRBV19 and J is TRBJ2-1; TRBD2 is a possible D gene (6 bases). Germline CDR1 is LNHDA and CDR2 is SQIVND (reference sequence). Trimming shortened V by 3 bases and J by 8 bases, and 17 bases separated the two germline ends. There are 15 residues in the CDR3.

CDR3 sequence: CASSLSAGGAGGADTQYF. The CDR3 nucleotides are TGTGCCAGCAGCTTATCCGCCGGTGGGGCGGGCGGGGCAGATACGCAGTATTTT. V and J are TRBV13 and TRBJ2-3, with D perhaps TRBD2 (6 bases). The V gene lost 2 bases and the J gene lost 4 bases, with 22 bases spanning the gap. This CDR3 spans 18 amino acids. Germline-derived CDR1 and CDR2 are PRHDT and FYEKMQ (reference sequence).

V usage is TRBV18 and J usage is TRBJ2-7; 7 nucleotides align to TRBD1. CDR3 length: 14 amino acids. V lost 3 bases and J lost 2; bases outside the gene matches: 4. Germline-derived CDR1 and CDR2 are KGHSH and LQKENI. The CDR3 region has the DNA TGTGCCAGCTCACCCTCGACAGGGACCTACGAGCAGTACTTC. Residues: CASSPSTGTYEQYF.

This chain connects TRBV19 to TRBJ1-1; 8 bases are a match to TRBD1. Germline V gene lookup returns CDR1 LNHDA and CDR2 SQIVND (reference sequence). This CDR3 region has 15 residues. Trimming took 5 bases from V and 6 from J; bases not matched to a gene: 11. This chain's CDR3 is CASSPYHLQGAEAFF. The CDR3 nucleotides are TGTGCCAGTAGTCCATACCACCTACAGGGGGCTGAAGCTTTCTTT.

The rearrangement uses TRBV30 and TRBJ1-2, with TRBD1 as a possible D gene (6 bases). Trimming took off 0 bases at V and 7 bases at J, with 12 bases between the two ends. This CDR3 is built from 13 residues. Germline V gene data show CDR1 as GTSNPN and CDR2 as SVGIG (reference sequence). CDR3 DNA: TGTGCCTGGAGTGTCCAGGGGCAGTCTGGCTACACCTTC. Encoded protein: CAWSVQGQSGYTF.

This clone has a handful of counts. The V call is TRBV29-1, the J call TRBJ2-1, with 10 positions matching TRBD1. Germline V lookup: CDR1 SQVTM, CDR2 ANQGSEA. The J segment lost 4 bases and the V segment lost 5 bases, leaving 8 bases of the junction unmatched. This CDR3 has 15 amino acids. The chain's CDR3 is CSVTRQGARYNEQFF. The CDR3 DNA follows: TGCAGCGTTACGCGACAGGGGGCAAGGTACAATGAGCAGTTCTTC.

This clone was observed a few times. This chain joins TRBV28 and TRBJ2-6; 7 nucleotides match TRBD1. V shed 3 bases, J shed 0 bases, and the junction held 5 bases outside the gene matches. Germline V lookup: CDR1 MDHEN, CDR2 SYDVKM. The CDR3 contains 17 residues. The CDR3 nucleotides are TGTGCCAGCAGTTTCAGGACAGGAAACTCTGGGGCCAACGTCCTGACTTTC. Translation: CASSFRTGNSGANVLTF.

For the CDR3, the DNA is TGTGCCAGCAGCGCTTCCCCAGACAGATCCTACGAGCAGTACTTC. Encoded protein: CASSASPDRSYEQYF. This rearrangement joins TRBV9 to TRBJ2-7; maybe TRBD1 (5 bases). The CDR3 sequence is 15 residues long. V shed 3 bases and J shed 1 base, with 14 bases lying between them. CDR1 and CDR2 from the germline V gene are SGDLS and YYNGEE.

The rearrangement joins TRBV15 to TRBJ1-6; 7 bases are shared with TRBD1. The CDR3 spans 15 residues. CDR1 is LNHNV and CDR2 is YYDKDF in the germline V gene (reference sequence). Germline trimming cut 5 bases from V and 6 bases from J; bases unmatched to any gene: 7. The CDR3 loop is CATSFRQGPNSPLHF. The CDR3 nucleotides read TGTGCCACCAGCTTCCGACAGGGTCCTAATTCACCCCTCCACTTT.

The CDR3 sequence is CASTPGGPEAFF. CDR3 in DNA: TGTGCCAGCACCCCCGGAGGGCCTGAAGCTTTCTTT. The chain carries TRBV12-3 or TRBV12-4 and TRBJ1-1; no clear D gene. Trimming removed 7 bases from V and 6 bases from J, with 12 bases in between. The CDR3 extends over 12 amino acids.